This record covers a single TCR beta chain. It lacks a known antigen. The sample holds no much larger clone one base away, and base qualities are not on file. Focal radiation therapy combined with CTLA-4 blockade (ipilimumab) was tested in patients with chemo-refractory metastatic non-small-cell lung cancer. Trimming at the junction amounts to 2 bases on V and 0 bases on J, and the germline ends lie 8 bases apart. There are 15 amino acids in the CDR3, from cysteine to phenylalanine inclusive. The entry retains the CDR3 DNA only, 45 bases that are in frame from base 1. CDR1 and CDR2, per the germline V gene (reference sequence), are MNHEY and SMNVEV. Libraries were made using the immunoSEQ multiplex PCR assay. TCRdb obtained this table from immuneACCESS and retained in-frame rearrangements with V and J assigned. These tables miss some clones; where compared with another copy, unresolved V genes account for less than half of the shortfall, and the remainder is unexplained. The table for this sample lists about 120,000 clones; 75% to 90% of them were counted only once. The ten most abundant clones make up approximately 7.2% of the sample.

The source of the sample is a study of radiotherapy plus CTLA-4 blockade in lung cancer (dated 2018 in TCRdb). As for the study more broadly: Objective responses occurred in 18% of enrolled patients, and 31% achieved disease control.

Paper-wide results and their limitations: The strongest predictors of response, as reported, were early dynamic changes in blood T cell clones along with a rise in serum interferon-beta after radiation. After treatment with radiotherapy and ipilimumab, TCR clones that came from tumors expanded in the peripheral blood.

The sequence derives from a human donor with non-small cell lung cancer that progressed on radiotherapy plus ipilimumab. The sequenced sample was peripheral blood, obtained from a patient treated with radiotherapy plus ipilimumab. In this chain, TRBV27 is recombined with TRBJ2-1, and possibly TRBD2, on 6 matching bases. The DNA sequence reads TGTGCCAGCAGTTTAGACGGGAGCTCCTACAATGAGCAGTTCTTC. Translated, it reads CASSLDGSSYNEQFF.